These 22 T cell receptor beta chains originate from one sample sequenced in a study of cytomegalovirus exposure and HLA in healthy donors. Only in-frame clones appear in the TCRdb table, and some are missing; sequencing was by immunoSEQ multiplex PCR. The sample yields about 110,000 clones, around 85% seen once. Input material: PBMCs. These receptor sequences come from a woman between 18 and 30 years old in good health and CMV-seronegative.

This clone was observed a few times. V usage is TRBV25-1 and J usage is TRBJ1-6, with 8 bases aligning to TRBD1. V gave up 4 bases and J gave up 9 bases; unmatched junction bases: 8. This CDR3 is 15 amino acids long. Looked up from germline, CDR1 is MGHDK and CDR2 is SYGVNS. For the CDR3, the DNA is TGTGCCAGCAGTGCCTCAGGGACAGGCAGTTCACCCCTCCACTTT. Its translation is CASSASGTGSSPLHF.

CDR3: CASSYFGNQPQHF. The CDR3 DNA follows: TGTGCCAGCAGCTATTTTGGCAATCAGCCCCAGCATTTT. The J gene is TRBJ1-5, the V gene TRBV27; D gene uncertain. The CDR3 sequence is 13 residues long. The V gene's germline CDR1 is MNHEY and CDR2 SMNVEV (reference sequence). V was trimmed by 6 bases and J by 2 bases, leaving 8 bases between them.

The chain joins TRBV5-1 to TRBJ2-7; 8 nucleotides line up with TRBD1. Germline CDR1 is SGHRS and CDR2 is YFSETQ. The CDR3 consists of 17 residues. Germline trimming cut 0 bases from V and 6 bases from J; bases unmatched to any gene: 14. CDR3 DNA: TGCGCCAGCAGCTTGGCCAGGGGGCCACCTGAGATCTTCGAGCAGTACTTC. Residues: CASSLARGPPEIFEQYF.

V gene TRBV5-1 combines with J gene TRBJ2-7, with a weak D call TRBD1 (5 bases). This CDR3 region has 12 residues. Germline lookup yields CDR1 SGHRS and CDR2 YFSETQ. Trimming left V 1 base short and J 6 bases short, with 8 bases between. CDR3 sequence: CASSLSGIEQYF. The CDR3 DNA reads TGCGCCAGCAGCTTGTCAGGGATCGAGCAGTACTTC.

V usage is TRBV19 and J usage is TRBJ2-4, with 7 positions matching TRBD1. CDR1 is LNHDA and CDR2 is SQIVND in the germline V gene (reference sequence). V was clipped by 3 bases and J by 3 bases; unmatched bases: 2. The CDR3 loop spans 14 amino acids. The CDR3 DNA follows: TGTGCCAGTAGTATTGGACAGGACAAAAACATTCAGTACTTC. Its protein product is CASSIGQDKNIQYF. Supplemented by reference TRBV19 and TRBJ2-4, the full variable domain reads DGGITQSPKYLFRKEGQNVTLSCEQNLNHDAMYWYRQDPGQGLRLIYYSQIVNDFQKGDIAEGYSVSREKKESFPLTVTSAQKNPTAFYLCASSIGQDKNIQYFGAGTRLSVL.

The chain is built from TRBV30 and TRBJ1-6; D remains unclear. The CDR3 totals 13 residues. The germline CDR1 and CDR2 sequences are GTSNPN and SVGIG (reference sequence). V lost 4 bases and J 5 bases, leaving 9 bases between the germline ends. The CDR3 coding sequence is TGTGCCTGGACGGGGTCAAATAATTCACCCCTCCACTTT. Encoded protein: CAWTGSNNSPLHF.

V and J are TRBV7-2 and TRBJ1-4, with unresolved D. The CDR3 contains 15 residues. Germline assignment: CDR1 SGHTA and CDR2 FQGNSA. With 5 bases removed from V and 0 bases from J, the gap between germline ends came to 10 bases. The CDR3 sequence: CASSPSVATNEKLFF. In DNA, the CDR3 is TGTGCCAGCAGCCCCTCCGTTGCAACTAATGAAAAACTGTTTTTT.

The chain couples TRBV5-5 to TRBJ2-2; D is unclear. V lost 1 base, J lost 1 base, and 5 bases lay in between. CDR3 size: 14 residues. CDR1 SGHKS and CDR2 YYEKEE come from the germline V gene (reference sequence). CDR3 nucleotide sequence: TGTGCCAGCAGCTTGCGACAGAACACCGGGGAGCTGTTTTTT. Translated: CASSLRQNTGELFF.

CDR3 DNA sequence: TGCGCCAGCAGCATAGACAGGGGCATTCAGTACTTC. Translated, it gives CASSIDRGIQYF. The rearrangement links TRBV5-1 to TRBJ2-4, with 8 nucleotides matching TRBD1. The germline gives CDR1 SGHRS, CDR2 YFSETQ. This CDR3 comprises 12 residues. J was trimmed by 9 bases and V by 4 bases; bases with no gene match: 3.

V and J are TRBV30 and TRBJ1-4; maybe TRBD1 (5 bases). Germline CDR1 and CDR2: GTSNPN and SVGIG (reference sequence). The CDR3 is made up of 15 amino acids. Trimming cost V 5 bases and J 2 bases, with 15 bases left between them. CDR3 sequence (DNA): TGTGCCTGGCAAAGGGGTACCCAGACTAATGAAAAACTGTTTTTT. It codes for CAWQRGTQTNEKLFF.

The gene calls are TRBV7-8 and TRBJ2-7; D is possibly TRBD1 (7 bases). The CDR3 runs to 15 residues. Germline V gives CDR1 SGHVS, CDR2 FQNEAQ. V gave up 1 base and J gave up 0 bases, with 10 bases separating them. Here the CDR3 reads CASSLGRGRSYEQYF. The CDR3 nucleotides are TGTGCCAGCAGCTTAGGGAGGGGGCGCTCCTACGAGCAGTACTTC. Full variable domain (missing parts from reference TRBV7-8 and TRBJ2-7): GAGVSQSPRYKVAKRGQDVALRCDPISGHVSLFWYQQALGQGPEFLTYFQNEAQLDKSGLPSDRFFAERPEGSVSTLKIQRTQQEDSAVYLCASSLGRGRSYEQYFGPGTRLTVT.

The genes are TRBV5-1 and TRBJ1-2, with unresolved D. The germline V and J ends were trimmed by 0 bases and 4 bases, with 10 bases remaining between them. This CDR3 has 14 amino acids. Germline CDR1 SGHRS, CDR2 YFSETQ. The CDR3 DNA sequence: TGCGCCAGCAGCTTGGCTGGTTCGGGCTATGGCTACACCTTC. Encoded protein: CASSLAGSGYGYTF.

The chain links TRBV15 to TRBJ1-6; D gene ambiguous. Germline V gene data show CDR1 as LNHNV and CDR2 as YYDKDF (reference sequence). CDR3 size: 14 residues. The germline V and J ends were trimmed by 0 bases and 9 bases, with 9 bases remaining between them. The CDR3 loop is CATSRDVAGSPLHF. The DNA of the CDR3 is TGTGCCACCAGCAGAGACGTGGCGGGTTCACCCCTCCACTTT. The full variable domain, completed using reference TRBV15 and TRBJ1-6, is DAMVIQNPRYQVTQFGKPVTLSCSQTLNHNVMYWYQQKSSQAPKLLFHYYDKDFNNEADTPDNFQSRRPNTSFCFLDIRSPGLGDTAMYLCATSRDVAGSPLHFGNGTRLTVT.

The chain carries TRBV27 and TRBJ1-2; 7 bases map to TRBD1. The J segment lost 8 bases and the V segment lost 5 bases, leaving 14 bases of the junction unmatched. CDR3 length: 15 residues. Germline assignment: CDR1 MNHEY and CDR2 SMNVEV (reference sequence). Here the CDR3 DNA reads TGTGCCAGCAGTCCCCGGACAGGTTTGGCGCGAGGCTACACCTTC. Its translation: CASSPRTGLARGYTF.

The V gene is TRBV10-3, the J gene TRBJ1-4, with D possibly matching TRBD1 (6 bases). This CDR3 is built from 12 residues. The germline V and J ends were trimmed by 6 bases and 5 bases, with 7 bases remaining between them. From germline, CDR1 is ENHRY and CDR2 SYGVKD. CDR3 sequence (DNA): TGTGCCATCAGCGACAGGAATGAAAAACTGTTTTTT. It is translated as CAISDRNEKLFF.

The V call is TRBV27, the J call TRBJ1-6, with TRBD1 identical over 12 bases. The V segment lost 1 base and the J segment 10 bases; nucleotides outside the gene matches: 11. The CDR3 sequence is 18 residues long. Germline V gene data show CDR1 as MNHEY and CDR2 as SMNVEV (reference sequence). The CDR3 spells CASSLLIPGQGAGSPLHF. The CDR3 DNA reads as TGTGCCAGCAGTTTATTGATTCCGGGACAGGGGGCTGGATCACCCCTCCACTTT.

This chain connects TRBV11-2 to TRBJ2-5; TRBD2 matches at 7 bases. Germline trimming cut 5 bases from V and 0 bases from J; bases unmatched to any gene: 12. CDR3 length equals 17 residues. Germline values: CDR1 SGHAT, CDR2 FQNNGV. CDR3 coding DNA: TGTGCCAGCAGCGAAGATAGGGACTATTCGCACCAAGAGACCCAGTACTTC. The encoded protein is CASSEDRDYSHQETQYF. The full variable domain, completed using reference TRBV11-2 and TRBJ2-5, is EAGVAQSPRYKIIEKRQSVAFWCNPISGHATLYWYQQILGQGPKLLIQFQNNGVVDDSQLPKDRFSAERLKGVDSTLKIQPAKLEDSAVYLCASSEDRDYSHQETQYFGPGTRLLVL.

CDR3 nucleotides: TGTGCCAGCAGCTCGAGTGACAGGGATGAAGCTTTCTTT. Translating it yields CASSSSDRDEAFF. The genes are TRBV5-4 and TRBJ1-1; 7 nucleotides line up with TRBD1. This CDR3 is 13 amino acids long. V dropped 3 bases and J dropped 7; count of bases not matched to a gene: 6. CDR1 is SGHNT and CDR2 is YYREEE in the germline V gene (reference sequence).

This clone was seen once. The chain recombines TRBV2 with TRBJ2-7, with 7 positions matching TRBD1. Germline assignment: CDR1 SNHLY and CDR2 FYNNEI. J lost 1 base, V lost 8 bases, and 8 bases had no gene match. The CDR3 contains 14 residues. This CDR3 is CASDGGTESYEQYF. The CDR3 bases are TGTGCCAGCGATGGTGGGACAGAGTCCTACGAGCAGTACTTC.

V and J are TRBV5-1 and TRBJ2-3; the D gene is possibly TRBD1 (6 bases). The CDR3 consists of 13 residues. Germline V lookup: CDR1 SGHRS, CDR2 YFSETQ. V dropped 6 bases and J dropped 1 base, with 9 bases sitting between them. CDR3 coding DNA: TGCGCCAGCACGACAGGCGGCACAGATACGCAGTATTTT. Translating gives CASTTGGTDTQYF.

This chain connects TRBV11-2 to TRBJ1-1, with a possible D match to TRBD1 (5 bases). This CDR3 spans 16 amino acids. V gave up 5 bases and J gave up 4 bases, with 20 bases separating them. Germline values: CDR1 SGHAT, CDR2 FQNNGV. In DNA, the CDR3 is TGTGCCAGCAGCGAACTCAGGGTAAGGCGTTTCACTGAAGCTTTCTTT. This gives the protein CASSELRVRRFTEAFF.

V and J are TRBV2 and TRBJ1-2; 7 nucleotides line up with TRBD1. The CDR3 runs 15 residues. CDR1 SNHLY and CDR2 FYNNEI come from the germline V gene. The trim removed 1 base at V and 6 bases at J, leaving 8 bases unmatched. CDR3 residues: CASSEGTGTGNGYTF. In DNA, the CDR3 is TGTGCCAGCAGTGAAGGGACAGGAACTGGGAATGGCTACACCTTC.